The 29 T cell receptor beta chains given below trace back to one sample, sequenced in a study of cytomegalovirus exposure and HLA in healthy donors. The study ran its PCR with 60 Vbeta and 13 Jbeta primers. The assay was immunoSEQ multiplex PCR, and TCRdb's table has in-frame clones only and misses some. Of under 200,000 clones in the sample, 84% were seen once. Sequenced: PBMCs. The receptor set was obtained from a woman in her fifties or sixties in good health and CMV-seropositive.

The chain has TRBV2 and TRBJ2-1; D call uncertain. V gave up 2 bases and J gave up 5 bases, with 4 bases separating them. Germline loops: CDR1 SNHLY, CDR2 FYNNEI. This CDR3 region has 12 residues. The CDR3 sequence is CASSEQDNEQFF. In nucleotides, the CDR3 is TGTGCCAGCAGTGAACAGGACAATGAGCAGTTCTTC.

The chain uses TRBV21-1 and TRBJ2-4; the table names TRBD1, a call not compared with the DNA. TRBV21-1 is deemed a pseudogene. The CDR3 is 18 amino acids. CDR3 in amino acids: CAGSRDEGGPLAKNIQYF. CDR3 DNA: TGTGCCGGGTCGCGTGATGAAGGGGGACCACTAGCCAAAAACATTCAGTACTTC.

This clone occurred a few times. The rearrangement links TRBV6-1 to TRBJ2-3; 7 nucleotides line up with TRBD2. V shed 3 bases, J shed 0 bases, and the junction held 3 bases outside the gene matches. Germline CDR1 MNHNS, CDR2 SASEGT. CDR3 length: 15 amino acids. CDR3 sequence (DNA): TGTGCCAGCAGTGACGGGGGGATGAGCACAGATACGCAGTATTTT. Protein product: CASSDGGMSTDTQYF.

The chain uses TRBV7-2 and TRBJ1-6, with a tentative D call TRBD1 (6 bases). Germline V gene sequence: CDR1 SGHTA, CDR2 FQGNSA. This CDR3 has 13 amino acids. The ends were cut back, 3 bases at V and 7 bases at J, with 7 bases in the middle. The CDR3 protein is CASSLGQNSPLHF. The CDR3 region has the DNA TGTGCCAGCAGCTTGGGACAAAATTCACCCCTCCACTTT.

This chain uses TRBV5-6 with TRBJ2-5; perhaps TRBD2 as D (5 bases). Germline V lookup: CDR1 SGHDT, CDR2 YYEEEE. The length of the CDR3 is 16 residues. With 0 bases removed from V and 1 base from J, the gap between germline ends came to 13 bases. CDR3 protein: CASSLVLIGLQETQYF. The CDR3 DNA reads TGTGCCAGCAGCTTGGTTTTGATAGGACTCCAAGAGACCCAGTACTTC.

The J gene is TRBJ1-1, the V gene TRBV2, with 7 bases aligning to TRBD1. The CDR3 contains 14 residues. Trimming took 4 bases from V and 1 from J; bases not matched to a gene: 3. The germline V gene has CDR1 SNHLY and CDR2 FYNNEI. The CDR3 here is CASSVDRANTEAFF. The CDR3 nucleotides read TGTGCCAGCAGTGTTGACAGGGCGAACACTGAAGCTTTCTTT.

Worth noting for this clone: Other DNA sequences of this sample code for an identical CDR3. The rearrangement joins TRBV18 to TRBJ2-7, with D maybe TRBD2 (6 bases). Germline loops: CDR1 KGHSH, CDR2 LQKENI. Trimming removed 2 bases at V and 4 bases at J, with 6 bases between. The CDR3 runs to 12 residues. The CDR3 DNA reads as TGTGCCAGCTCACCAGGAGGGTACGAGCAGTACTTC. Protein product: CASSPGGYEQYF.

V usage is TRBV18 and J usage is TRBJ1-2, with D maybe TRBD1 (6 bases). This CDR3 comprises 16 residues. The V and J ends lost 3 bases and 7 bases respectively, with 21 bases between them. Germline CDR1 and CDR2: KGHSH and LQKENI. CDR3 DNA: TGTGCCAGCTCACCGACCCGGGACACATCCCCCACTGGCTACACCTTC. It yields the protein CASSPTRDTSPTGYTF.

V gene TRBV30 combines with J gene TRBJ1-6; D unresolved. The V end was cut by 3 bases, the J end by 0 bases, with 6 bases between. This CDR3 region has 14 residues. Germline CDR1 GTSNPN, CDR2 SVGIG (reference sequence). The CDR3, as DNA: TGTGCCTGGAGCGCTAGCTCCTATAATTCACCCCTCCACTTT. Encoded protein: CAWSASSYNSPLHF.

This clone was seen only once. An end of the junction differs from the germline gene, which may be a read error. The gene calls are TRBV7-9 and TRBJ2-7, with D perhaps TRBD1 (5 bases). This CDR3 spans 14 amino acids. Germline V CDR1 and CDR2: SEHNR, FQNEAQ (reference sequence). CDR3 sequence (DNA): TGTTCCAGCAGCTTACCGACAGCTTCCTACGAGCAGTACTTC. It specifies CSSSLPTASYEQYF.

This clone was seen only a few times. The rearrangement joins TRBV6-6 to TRBJ1-4; the D is unclear. The CDR3 runs to 13 residues. V was pared by 1 base and J by 3 bases, with 3 bases between. Germline V gene sequence: CDR1 MNHNY, CDR2 SVGAGI (reference sequence). The CDR3: CASSYLSNEKLFF. The CDR3 nucleotides are TGTGCCAGCAGTTACTTATCTAATGAAAAACTGTTTTTT.

The chain joins TRBV28 to TRBJ2-1, with D tentatively TRBD1 (5 bases). The CDR3 totals 15 residues. With 6 bases removed from V and 0 bases from J, the gap between germline ends came to 12 bases. The V gene's germline CDR1 is MDHEN and CDR2 SYDVKM. The CDR3 nucleotides are TGTGCCAGCAGGTCCGGGCAGGGCTCCTACAATGAGCAGTTCTTC. Translated: CASRSGQGSYNEQFF.

The chain combines TRBV7-9 with TRBJ2-7; D is possibly TRBD1 (6 bases). The CDR3 is made up of 14 amino acids. Trimming cost V 3 bases and J 0 bases, with 9 bases left between them. The germline V gene encodes CDR1 SEHNR and CDR2 FQNEAQ (reference sequence). Written as DNA, the CDR3 is TGTGCCAGCAGCTTTACACAGGGCTCCTACGAGCAGTACTTC. It codes for CASSFTQGSYEQYF.

To note about this clone: This specimen includes other DNA sequences encoding the same CDR3. J is TRBJ2-2 and V is TRBV18; D might be TRBD1 (5 bases). CDR3 length equals 15 residues. Per the germline V gene, CDR1 is KGHSH and CDR2 is LQKENI. Trimming left V 0 bases short and J 3 bases short, with 8 bases between. The CDR3 DNA is TGTGCCAGCTCACCACCAAGCAGGGACACCGGGGAGCTGTTTTTT. Protein: CASSPPSRDTGELFF.

This clone was picked up a small number of times. The chain joins TRBV2 to TRBJ1-1; perhaps TRBD1 as D (5 bases). Trimming shortened V by 2 bases and J by 5 bases, and 12 bases separated the two germline ends. In germline, CDR1 is SNHLY, CDR2 FYNNEI. The CDR3 extends over 14 amino acids. The CDR3 sequence: CASSESGVGTEAFF. DNA for the CDR3: TGTGCCAGCAGTGAATCGGGGGTAGGGACTGAAGCTTTCTTT.

The chain recombines TRBV6-6 with TRBJ1-1, with TRBD1 as a possible D gene (6 bases). In germline, CDR1 is MNHNY, CDR2 SVGAGI (reference sequence). The length of the CDR3 is 12 residues. The V gene lost 7 bases and the J gene lost 8 bases, with 14 bases spanning the gap. The CDR3, as DNA: TGTGCCAGCATAGGGGGGGCCCCCGAAGCTTTCTTT. This sequence encodes CASIGGAPEAFF.

The chain joins TRBV19 to TRBJ2-3, with TRBD2 matching 8 bases. V lost 9 bases and J lost 0; bases outside the gene matches: 14. This CDR3 comprises 17 residues. Germline-derived CDR1 and CDR2 are LNHDA and SQIVND (reference sequence). The CDR3 sequence: CASYRGGPDTSTDTQYF. Written as DNA, the CDR3 is TGTGCCAGCTACCGGGGGGGCCCGGACACTAGCACAGATACGCAGTATTTT.

The V and J genes are TRBV25-1 and TRBJ2-2, with 7 bases identical to TRBD1. The CDR3 has 16 residues. After removal of 4 bases from V and 5 bases from J, the junction contained 10 bases not matched to a gene. CDR1 is MGHDK, CDR2 SYGVNS, per germline. CDR3 amino acids: CASSVQGTVSTGELFF. The DNA for the CDR3 is TGTGCCAGCAGTGTCCAGGGGACAGTATCGACCGGGGAGCTGTTTTTT.

CDR3 loop: CASMYGGFF. CDR3 nucleotides: TGTGCCAGCATGTACGGTGGTTTCTTT. The genes are TRBV6-6 and TRBJ1-1; D remains unclear. From germline, CDR1 is MNHNY and CDR2 SVGAGI (reference sequence). The V end was cut by 7 bases, the J end by 13 bases, with 10 bases between. The CDR3 contains 9 residues.

This clone appeared once. Germline and junction disagree at one end, which may indicate a read error. The same CDR3 arises from other DNA sequences in this sample as well. This rearrangement joins TRBV7-7 to TRBJ2-5; 11 bases match TRBD1. The CDR3 runs to 15 residues. Germline V gene data show CDR1 as SSHAT and CDR2 as FNYEAQ (reference sequence). For the CDR3, the DNA is TGTGCTAGCAGTCTGGACAGGGGGCGAACGGAGACCCAGTACTTC. Translation gives CASSLDRGRTETQYF.

CDR3 sequence (DNA): TGTGCCAGCACCCAGACAGATTATAGCAATCAGCCCCAGCATTTT. Its protein is CASTQTDYSNQPQHF. The chain joins TRBV10-3 to TRBJ1-5; maybe TRBD1 (5 bases). This CDR3 is 15 amino acids long. V was trimmed by 10 bases and J by 0 bases, leaving 16 bases between them. Germline V gene sequence: CDR1 ENHRY, CDR2 SYGVKD.

The V and J genes are TRBV4-2 and TRBJ1-2, with TRBD1 as a possible D gene (6 bases). V lost 4 bases, J lost 8 bases, and 14 bases lay in between. Germline V gene lookup returns CDR1 LGHNA and CDR2 YNFKEQ. There are 13 residues in the CDR3. The CDR3 loop is CASSPDQGRGYTF. The CDR3, as DNA: TGTGCCAGCAGCCCAGACCAGGGGCGAGGCTACACCTTC.

The chain employs TRBV2 and TRBJ2-3; D perhaps matches TRBD2 (6 bases). CDR3 length: 15 residues. Trimming removed 4 bases from V and 2 bases from J, with 13 bases in between. Germline values: CDR1 SNHLY, CDR2 FYNNEI. In nucleotides, the CDR3 is TGTGCCAGCAGTGCCCCGGGACTTCCCACAGATACGCAGTATTTT. As protein: CASSAPGLPTDTQYF.

This clone was detected only once. The rearrangement uses TRBV6-1 and TRBJ2-1, with 8 bases that match TRBD2. CDR3 length equals 15 residues. Germline assignment: CDR1 MNHNS and CDR2 SASEGT. The V segment lost 4 bases and the J segment 6 bases; nucleotides outside the gene matches: 8. CDR3 bases: TGTGCCAGCAGTGCTCGGGGGGGCATTGGCAATGAGCAGTTCTTC. Translating gives CASSARGGIGNEQFF.

The J gene is TRBJ2-6, the V gene TRBV10-3; a weak D match, TRBD1 (7 bases). Germline V gene sequence: CDR1 ENHRY, CDR2 SYGVKD. The length of the CDR3 is 15 residues. V was trimmed by 8 bases and J by 0 bases, leaving 11 bases between them. CDR3 in amino acids: CAIGGTVSGANVLTF. For the CDR3, the DNA is TGTGCCATCGGCGGGACAGTCTCTGGGGCCAACGTCCTGACTTTC.

The J gene is TRBJ2-2, the V gene TRBV5-4; 7 positions agree with TRBD1. Germline CDR1 is SGHNT and CDR2 is YYREEE (reference sequence). The V segment lost 5 bases and the J segment 2 bases; nucleotides outside the gene matches: 6. CDR3 size: 15 residues. The chain's CDR3 is CASRPAGGNTGELFF. CDR3 DNA: TGTGCCAGCAGACCTGCAGGGGGAAACACCGGGGAGCTGTTTTTT.

The CDR3 here is CASSVGTGDGNSPLHF. Written as DNA, the CDR3 is TGTGCCAGTAGTGTCGGGACAGGGGACGGGAATTCACCCCTCCACTTT. This chain joins TRBV19 and TRBJ1-6; 10 nucleotides match TRBD1. The J segment lost 7 bases and the V segment lost 5 bases, leaving 8 bases of the junction unmatched. Germline V lookup: CDR1 LNHDA, CDR2 SQIVND (reference sequence). The CDR3 extends over 16 amino acids.

The V call is TRBV5-1, the J call TRBJ1-6; no clear D. The ends were cut back, 0 bases at V and 0 bases at J, with 10 bases in the middle. From germline, CDR1 is SGHRS and CDR2 YFSETQ. The CDR3 loop spans 17 amino acids. CDR3 nucleotides: TGCGCCAGCAGCTTGGACAGCCCGAGCTCCTATAATTCACCCCTCCACTTT. Residues: CASSLDSPSSYNSPLHF.

The chain has TRBV29-1 and TRBJ2-5; 9 bases fit TRBD1. Germline CDR1 SQVTM, CDR2 ANQGSEA. The CDR3 spans 10 residues. Trimming at V came to 4 bases and at J to 13 bases, leaving 4 bases not matched to a gene. Here the CDR3 DNA reads TGCAGCGTTGTATGGGACAGGGTGTACTTC. Translation gives CSVVWDRVYF.